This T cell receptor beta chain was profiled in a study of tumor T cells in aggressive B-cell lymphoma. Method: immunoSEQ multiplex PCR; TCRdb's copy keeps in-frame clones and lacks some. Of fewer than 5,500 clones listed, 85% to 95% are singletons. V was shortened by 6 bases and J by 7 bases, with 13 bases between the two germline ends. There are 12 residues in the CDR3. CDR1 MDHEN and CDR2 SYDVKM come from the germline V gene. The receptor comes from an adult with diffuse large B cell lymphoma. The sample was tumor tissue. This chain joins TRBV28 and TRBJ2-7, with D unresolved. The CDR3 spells CASSPFDGEQYF. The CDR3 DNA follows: TGTGCCAGCAGCCCCTTCGACGGGGAGCAGTACTTC.